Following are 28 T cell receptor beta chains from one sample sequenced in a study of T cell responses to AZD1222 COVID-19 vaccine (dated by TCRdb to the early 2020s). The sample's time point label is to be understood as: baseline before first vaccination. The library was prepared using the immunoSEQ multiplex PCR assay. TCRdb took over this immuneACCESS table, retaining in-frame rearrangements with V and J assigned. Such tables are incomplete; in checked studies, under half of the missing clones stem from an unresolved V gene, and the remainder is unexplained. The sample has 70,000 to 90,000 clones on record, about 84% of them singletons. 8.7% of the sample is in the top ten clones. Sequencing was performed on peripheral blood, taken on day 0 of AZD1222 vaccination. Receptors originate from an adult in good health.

CDR3 DNA sequence: TGTGCCAGCAGGGACCTCCCAGTGGGCTACACCTTC. It is translated as CASRDLPVGYTF. V is TRBV2 and J is TRBJ1-2; D is unresolved. Per the germline V gene, CDR1 is SNHLY and CDR2 is FYNNEI. CDR3 length: 12 residues. Deletions cut 6 bases from V and 8 bases from J, with 13 bases between. The entire variable domain, with the rest obtained from reference TRBV2 and TRBJ1-2, is as follows: EPEVTQTPSHQVTQMGQEVILRCVPISNHLYFYWYRQILGQKVEFLVSFYNNEISEKSEIFDDQFSVERPDGSNFTLKIRSTKLEDSAMYFCASRDLPVGYTFGSGTRLTVV.

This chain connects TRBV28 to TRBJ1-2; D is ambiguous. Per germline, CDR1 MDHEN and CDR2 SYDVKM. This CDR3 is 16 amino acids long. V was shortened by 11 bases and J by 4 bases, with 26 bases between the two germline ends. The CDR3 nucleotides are TGTGCCGGCGGCTGTGACCCCAGTGTCATCCCCTATGGCTACACCTTC. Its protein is CAGGCDPSVIPYGYTF.

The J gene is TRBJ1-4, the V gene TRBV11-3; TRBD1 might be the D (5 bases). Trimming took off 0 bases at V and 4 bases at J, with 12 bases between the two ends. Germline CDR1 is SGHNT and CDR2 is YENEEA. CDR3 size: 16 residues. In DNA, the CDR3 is TGTGCCAGCAGCTTAGAGTGCCAGGGTCATAATGAAAAACTGTTTTTT. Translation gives CASSLECQGHNEKLFF.

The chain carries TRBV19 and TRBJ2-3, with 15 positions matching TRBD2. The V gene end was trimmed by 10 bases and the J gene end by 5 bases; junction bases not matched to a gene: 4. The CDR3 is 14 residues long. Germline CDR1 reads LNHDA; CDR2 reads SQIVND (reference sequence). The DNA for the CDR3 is TGTGCCACCGGACTAGCGGGGGGGAAAGATACGCAGTATTTT. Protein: CATGLAGGKDTQYF.

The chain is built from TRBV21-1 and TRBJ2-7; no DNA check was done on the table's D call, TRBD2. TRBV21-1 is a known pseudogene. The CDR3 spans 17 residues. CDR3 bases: TGTGCCAGCAAAGTTGGGGGACTAGGGAGGGCGACCTACGAGCAGTACTTC. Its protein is CASKVGGLGRATYEQYF.

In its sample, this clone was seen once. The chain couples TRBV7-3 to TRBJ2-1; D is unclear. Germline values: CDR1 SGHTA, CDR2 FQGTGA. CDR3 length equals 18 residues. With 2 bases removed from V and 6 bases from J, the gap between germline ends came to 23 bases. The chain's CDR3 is CASSLRVLSPSLVNEQFF. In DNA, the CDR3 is TGTGCCAGCAGCTTACGAGTCCTATCTCCCTCCCTCGTCAATGAGCAGTTCTTC.

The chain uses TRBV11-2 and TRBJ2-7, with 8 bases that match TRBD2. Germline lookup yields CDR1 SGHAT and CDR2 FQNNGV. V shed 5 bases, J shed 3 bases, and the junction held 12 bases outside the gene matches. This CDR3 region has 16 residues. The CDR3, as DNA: TGTGCCAGCAGCCGGGGAAGCGGGAGTATAGGCTACGAGCAGTACTTC. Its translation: CASSRGSGSIGYEQYF.

CDR3: CASSARDRGLNSPLHF. The CDR3 region has the DNA TGTGCCAGCAGCGCGAGGGACAGGGGACTTAATTCACCCCTCCACTTT. The chain employs TRBV3-1 (or the pseudogene TRBV3-2) and TRBJ1-6; 10 nucleotides align to TRBD1. J was trimmed by 6 bases and V by 5 bases; bases with no gene match: 7. The CDR3 covers 16 residues. Germline V lookup: CDR1 LGHDT, CDR2 YNNKEL (reference sequence).

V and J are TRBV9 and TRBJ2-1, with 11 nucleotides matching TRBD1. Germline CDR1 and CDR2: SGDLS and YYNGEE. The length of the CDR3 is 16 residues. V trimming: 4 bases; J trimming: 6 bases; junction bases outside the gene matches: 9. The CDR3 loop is CASSTSPGQGGNEQFF. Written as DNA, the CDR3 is TGTGCCAGCAGCACCTCCCCGGGACAGGGGGGCAATGAGCAGTTCTTC.

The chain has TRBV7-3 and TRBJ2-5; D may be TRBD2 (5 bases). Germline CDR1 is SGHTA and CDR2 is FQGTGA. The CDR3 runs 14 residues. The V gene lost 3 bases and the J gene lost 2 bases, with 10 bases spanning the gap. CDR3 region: CASSFSGPQETQYF. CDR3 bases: TGTGCCAGCAGCTTCAGCGGACCACAAGAGACCCAGTACTTC.

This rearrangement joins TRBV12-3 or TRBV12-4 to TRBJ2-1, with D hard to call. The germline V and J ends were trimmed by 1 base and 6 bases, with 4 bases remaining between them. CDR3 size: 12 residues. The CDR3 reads CASSLGGNEQFF. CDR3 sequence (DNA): TGTGCCAGCAGTTTAGGCGGCAATGAGCAGTTCTTC.

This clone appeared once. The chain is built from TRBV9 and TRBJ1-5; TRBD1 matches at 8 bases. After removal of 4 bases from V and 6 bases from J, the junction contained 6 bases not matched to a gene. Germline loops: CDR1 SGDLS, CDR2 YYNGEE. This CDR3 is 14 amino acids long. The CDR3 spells CASSPWTGPQPQHF. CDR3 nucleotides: TGTGCCAGCAGCCCATGGACAGGGCCTCAGCCCCAGCATTTT. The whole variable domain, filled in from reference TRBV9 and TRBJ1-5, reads DSGVTQTPKHLITATGQRVTLRCSPRSGDLSVYWYQQSLDQGLQFLIQYYNGEERAKGNILERFSAQQFPDLHSELNLSSLELGDSALYFCASSPWTGPQPQHFGDGTRLSIL.

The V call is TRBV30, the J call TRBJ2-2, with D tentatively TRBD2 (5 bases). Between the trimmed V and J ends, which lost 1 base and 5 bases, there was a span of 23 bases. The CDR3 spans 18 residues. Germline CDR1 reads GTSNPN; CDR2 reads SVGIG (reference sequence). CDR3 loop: CAWSAGRELWTWTGELFF. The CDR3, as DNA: TGTGCCTGGAGTGCCGGACGGGAACTATGGACTTGGACCGGGGAGCTGTTTTTT.

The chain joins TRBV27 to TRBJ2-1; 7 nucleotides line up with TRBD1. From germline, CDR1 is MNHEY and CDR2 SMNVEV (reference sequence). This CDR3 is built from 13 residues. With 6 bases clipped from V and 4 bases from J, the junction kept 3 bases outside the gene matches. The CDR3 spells CASSPTGYNEQFF. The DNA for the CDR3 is TGTGCCAGCAGCCCGACAGGGTACAATGAGCAGTTCTTC.

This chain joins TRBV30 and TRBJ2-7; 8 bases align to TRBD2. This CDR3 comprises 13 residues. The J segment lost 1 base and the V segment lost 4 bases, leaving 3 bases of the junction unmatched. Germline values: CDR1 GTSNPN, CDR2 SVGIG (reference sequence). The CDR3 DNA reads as TGTGCCTGGACGGGAGGGGGGTCCTACGAGCAGTACTTC. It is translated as CAWTGGGSYEQYF.

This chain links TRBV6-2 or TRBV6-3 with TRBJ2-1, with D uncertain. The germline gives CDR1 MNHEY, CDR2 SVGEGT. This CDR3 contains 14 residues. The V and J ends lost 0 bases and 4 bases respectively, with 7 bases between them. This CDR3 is CASSYSSVYNEQFF. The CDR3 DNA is TGTGCCAGCAGTTACTCGAGTGTTTACAATGAGCAGTTCTTC.

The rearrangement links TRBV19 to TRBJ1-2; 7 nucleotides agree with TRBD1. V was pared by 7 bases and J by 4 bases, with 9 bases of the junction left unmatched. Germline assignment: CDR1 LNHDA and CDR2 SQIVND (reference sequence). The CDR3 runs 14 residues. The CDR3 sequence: CASNLAGTVYGYTF. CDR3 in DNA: TGTGCCAGTAATTTGGCAGGGACAGTCTATGGCTACACCTTC. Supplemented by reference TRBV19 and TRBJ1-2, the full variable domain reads DGGITQSPKYLFRKEGQNVTLSCEQNLNHDAMYWYRQDPGQGLRLIYYSQIVNDFQKGDIAEGYSVSREKKESFPLTVTSAQKNPTAFYLCASNLAGTVYGYTFGSGTRLTVV.

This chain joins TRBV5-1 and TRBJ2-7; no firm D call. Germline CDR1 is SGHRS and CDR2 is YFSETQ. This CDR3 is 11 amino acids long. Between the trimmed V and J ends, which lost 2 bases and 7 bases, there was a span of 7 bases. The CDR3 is CASSLGGEQYF. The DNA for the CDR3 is TGCGCCAGCAGCTTAGGTGGGGAGCAGTACTTC.

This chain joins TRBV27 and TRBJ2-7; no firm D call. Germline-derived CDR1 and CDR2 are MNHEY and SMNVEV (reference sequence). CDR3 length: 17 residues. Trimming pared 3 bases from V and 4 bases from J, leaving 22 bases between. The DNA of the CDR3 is TGTGCCAGCAGTTTTCACATCGGGCAATTGGGTCGTTACGAGCAGTACTTC. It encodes CASSFHIGQLGRYEQYF.

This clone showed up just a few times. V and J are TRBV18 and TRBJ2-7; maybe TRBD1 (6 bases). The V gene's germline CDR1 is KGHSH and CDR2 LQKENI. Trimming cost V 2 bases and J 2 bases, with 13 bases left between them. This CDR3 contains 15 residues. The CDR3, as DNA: TGTGCCAGCTCACCAAGGCTCGGACAGACCTACGAGCAGTACTTC. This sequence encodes CASSPRLGQTYEQYF.

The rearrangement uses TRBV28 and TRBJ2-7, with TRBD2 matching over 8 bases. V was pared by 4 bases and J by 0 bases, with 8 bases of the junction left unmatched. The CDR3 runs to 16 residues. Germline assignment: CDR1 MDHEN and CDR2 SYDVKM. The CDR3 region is CASSWISGSSSYEQYF. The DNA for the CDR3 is TGTGCCAGCAGTTGGATCAGCGGGAGCTCCTCCTACGAGCAGTACTTC.

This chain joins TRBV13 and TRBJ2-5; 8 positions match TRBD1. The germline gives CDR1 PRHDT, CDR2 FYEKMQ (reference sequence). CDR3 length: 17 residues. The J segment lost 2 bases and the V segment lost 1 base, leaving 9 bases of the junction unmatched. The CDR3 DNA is TGTGCCAGCAGCTTAGTTCAGGGGGCTGGTCGGCAAGAGACCCAGTACTTC. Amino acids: CASSLVQGAGRQETQYF.

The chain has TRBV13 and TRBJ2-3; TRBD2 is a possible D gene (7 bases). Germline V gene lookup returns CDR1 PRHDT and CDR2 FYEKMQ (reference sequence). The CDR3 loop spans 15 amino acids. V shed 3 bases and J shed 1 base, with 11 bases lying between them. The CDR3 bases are TGTGCCAGCAGCTTTGGCGGGGGCCGCACAGATACGCAGTATTTT. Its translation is CASSFGGGRTDTQYF.

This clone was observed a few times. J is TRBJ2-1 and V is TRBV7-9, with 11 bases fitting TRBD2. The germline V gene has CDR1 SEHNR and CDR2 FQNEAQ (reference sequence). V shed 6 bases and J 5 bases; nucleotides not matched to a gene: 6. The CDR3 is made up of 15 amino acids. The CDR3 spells CASSKLAGVNNEQFF. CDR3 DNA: TGTGCCAGCAGTAAACTAGCGGGAGTAAACAATGAGCAGTTCTTC.

In DNA form, the CDR3 reads TGTGCCAGTGGACCACCCGTCGCGCAGTTCTTC. It encodes CASGPPVAQFF. The genes are TRBV27 and TRBJ2-1; no firm D call. Looked up from germline, CDR1 is MNHEY and CDR2 is SMNVEV (reference sequence). The germline V and J ends were trimmed by 9 bases and 12 bases, with 15 bases remaining between them. This CDR3 has 11 amino acids.

The CDR3 is CATSDRDRDYEQYF. The CDR3 nucleotides read TGTGCCACCAGTGACCGGGACAGGGACTACGAGCAGTACTTC. The V gene is TRBV24-1, the J gene TRBJ2-7; 9 bases are a match to TRBD1. The J segment lost 3 bases and the V segment lost 4 bases, leaving 3 bases of the junction unmatched. CDR1 is KGHDR and CDR2 is SFDVKD in the germline V gene. CDR3 length equals 14 residues.

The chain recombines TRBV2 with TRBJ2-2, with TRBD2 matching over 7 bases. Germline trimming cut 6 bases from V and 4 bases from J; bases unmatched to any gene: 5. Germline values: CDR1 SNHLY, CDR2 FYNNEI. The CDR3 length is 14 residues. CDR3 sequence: CASRETSATGELFF. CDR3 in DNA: TGTGCCAGCAGGGAAACTAGCGCCACCGGGGAGCTGTTTTTT.

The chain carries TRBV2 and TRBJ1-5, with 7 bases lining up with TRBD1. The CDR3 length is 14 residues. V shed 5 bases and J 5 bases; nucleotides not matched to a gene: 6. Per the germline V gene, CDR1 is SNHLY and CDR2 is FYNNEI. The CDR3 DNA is TGTGCCAGCAGTCGACAGGGTCGGGATCAGCCCCAGCATTTT. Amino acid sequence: CASSRQGRDQPQHF.